These 9 T cell receptor beta chains came from one sample sequenced in a study of blood T cell repertoires in COVID-19. Using immunoSEQ multiplex PCR, the repertoire was profiled, and TCRdb retains in-frame clones only, with some absent. In the table there are about 250,000 clones, 85% to 90% of which are singletons. Sequencing was carried out using PBMCs or T cells enriched from blood (not recorded which). The receptors were sampled from a woman younger than 30 who had recovered from COVID-19.

V usage is TRBV27 and J usage is TRBJ1-2, with 8 bases matching TRBD1. V lost 1 base, J lost 5 bases, and 6 bases stayed unmatched. The CDR3 is 15 amino acids. Germline CDR1 is MNHEY and CDR2 is SMNVEV (reference sequence). The CDR3 here is CASSLWPGQEYGYTF. In nucleotides, the CDR3 is TGTGCCAGCAGTTTATGGCCGGGACAGGAGTATGGCTACACCTTC.

V is TRBV6-5 and J is TRBJ2-7, with 7 bases lining up with TRBD1. This CDR3 is built from 14 residues. V lost 2 bases to trimming and J lost 6 bases; unmatched junction nucleotides: 7. CDR1 MNHEY and CDR2 SVGAGI come from the germline V gene. For the CDR3, the DNA is TGTGCCAGCAGTTACACAGGGGAAGGGTCCGAGCAGTACTTC. Its protein is CASSYTGEGSEQYF.

Here the CDR3 DNA reads TGTGCCAGCAGCTTGGGGAGTCACTCGGGACATGGAGGACTGTTTTTT. Its translation: CASSLGSHSGHGGLFF. The rearrangement links TRBV7-9 to TRBJ1-4; D is possibly TRBD1 (6 bases). The CDR3 length is 16 residues. Trimming stripped 3 bases from V and 13 bases from J, with 24 bases between. Germline loops: CDR1 SEHNR, CDR2 FQNEAQ (reference sequence).

The CDR3 sequence is CASSLTWSSGNEQFF. In DNA form, the CDR3 reads TGTGCCAGCAGCTTAACTTGGTCCTCAGGGAATGAGCAGTTCTTC. The chain carries TRBV7-3 and TRBJ2-1; D may be TRBD1 (5 bases). Between the trimmed V and J ends, which lost 0 bases and 7 bases, there was a span of 13 bases. This CDR3 is built from 15 residues. Germline loops: CDR1 SGHTA, CDR2 FQGTGA.

The CDR3 protein is CASSLVAMNTEAFF. CDR3 sequence (DNA): TGTGCCAGCAGTTTAGTAGCTATGAACACTGAAGCTTTCTTT. The J gene is TRBJ1-1, the V gene TRBV27; D remains ambiguous. The CDR3 is 14 residues long. CDR1 is MNHEY, CDR2 SMNVEV, per germline (reference sequence). V lost 2 bases and J lost 0, with 7 bases in between.

The chain is built from TRBV6-5 and TRBJ1-1; D is unclear. The CDR3 runs to 14 residues. Per germline, CDR1 MNHEY and CDR2 SVGAGI. V was trimmed by 4 bases and J by 0 bases, leaving 9 bases between them. CDR3 DNA sequence: TGTGCCAGCAGTTCCCCAGGCATGAACACTGAAGCTTTCTTT. Amino acids: CASSSPGMNTEAFF.

The J gene is TRBJ1-5, the V gene TRBV3-1 (or the pseudogene TRBV3-2); D gene ambiguous. V lost 1 base to trimming and J lost 6 bases, with 13 bases between them. Germline V gene sequence: CDR1 LGHDT, CDR2 YNNKEL (reference sequence). The CDR3 contains 15 residues. For the CDR3, the DNA is TGTGCCAGCAGCCAAGGGAGTGGAGGACCTCAGCCCCAGCATTTT. As protein: CASSQGSGGPQPQHF.

CDR3 DNA: TGTGCCGCCTCCAGGACAGGGATAAGTGGCTACACCTTC. This codes for CAASRTGISGYTF. This chain connects TRBV10-3 to TRBJ1-2; 8 nucleotides agree with TRBD1. From germline, CDR1 is ENHRY and CDR2 SYGVKD. Trimming removed 11 bases from V and 7 bases from J; junction bases left unmatched: 12. The CDR3 runs 13 residues.

The rearrangement joins TRBV19 to TRBJ2-2; D is possibly TRBD1 (5 bases). V was trimmed by 3 bases and J by 0 bases, leaving 14 bases between them. From germline, CDR1 is LNHDA and CDR2 SQIVND (reference sequence). The CDR3 covers 17 residues. The CDR3 protein is CASSISAGRSNTGELFF. CDR3 nucleotides: TGTGCCAGTAGTATCTCGGCAGGGCGGTCGAACACCGGGGAGCTGTTTTTT.